The T cell receptor (beta chain) described here comes from a study of CD8 T cells in Susac syndrome. After extraction with the RNeasy kit, about 0.45 to 1 ug of the RNA was reverse transcribed using random hexamers. TCRdb re-called the immunoSEQ multiplex PCR reads through MiXCR, storing one row per CDR3 protein. The sample includes under 350,000 distinct CDR3 sequences, about 90% seen only once; the top ten take more than 0.06%. Sequencing of TCR beta was performed on blood CD8+ and CD4+ T cells. The TCR was taken from a human donor with multiple sclerosis. The material sequenced was CD4+ T cells from PBMCs.

The CDR3 nucleotides read TGTGCCAGCTCACGCGGGACAGGAGACTCCTACGAGCAGTACTTC. It translates to CASSRGTGDSYEQYF. The chain links TRBV18 to TRBJ2-7; 8 bases are a match to TRBD1. The length of the CDR3 is 15 residues. Germline CDR1 and CDR2: KGHSH and LQKENI. J lost 0 bases, V lost 4 bases, and 5 bases had no gene match.